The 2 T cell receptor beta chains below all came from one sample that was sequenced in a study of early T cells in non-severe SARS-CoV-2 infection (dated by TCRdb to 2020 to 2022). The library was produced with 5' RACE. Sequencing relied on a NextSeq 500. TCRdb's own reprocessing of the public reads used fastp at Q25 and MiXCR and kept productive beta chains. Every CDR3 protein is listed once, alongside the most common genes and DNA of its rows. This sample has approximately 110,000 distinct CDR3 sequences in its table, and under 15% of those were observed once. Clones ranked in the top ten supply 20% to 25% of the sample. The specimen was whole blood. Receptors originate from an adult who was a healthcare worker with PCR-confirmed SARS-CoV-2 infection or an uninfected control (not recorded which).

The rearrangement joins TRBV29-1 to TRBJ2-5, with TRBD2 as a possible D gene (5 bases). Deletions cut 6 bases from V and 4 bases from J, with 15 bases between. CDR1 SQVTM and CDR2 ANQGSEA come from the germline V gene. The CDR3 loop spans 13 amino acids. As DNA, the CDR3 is TGCAGCGTCGTGGAGGACGCTATAGAGACCCAGTACTTC. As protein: CSVVEDAIETQYF.

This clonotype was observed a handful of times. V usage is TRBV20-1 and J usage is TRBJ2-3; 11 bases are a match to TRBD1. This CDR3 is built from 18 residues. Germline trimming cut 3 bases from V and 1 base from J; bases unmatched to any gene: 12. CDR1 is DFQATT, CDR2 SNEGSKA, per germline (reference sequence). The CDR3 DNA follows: TGCAGTGCTAGGATAGCGGGACAGGGGGTAGTAGGCACAGATACGCAGTATTTT. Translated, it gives CSARIAGQGVVGTDTQYF.